The 3 T cell receptor beta chains reported below all come from one sample, sequenced in a study of OX40 agonist ivuxolimab in advanced cancers. The assay was immunoSEQ multiplex PCR, and TCRdb's table has in-frame clones only and misses some. Of 50,000 to 70,000 clones in the sample, less than 90% were seen once. The specimen was CD4+ or CD8+ T cells sorted from blood, collected in a trial of the OX40 agonist ivuxolimab. These receptors were taken from an adult with an advanced solid tumor such as melanoma, head and neck, liver or kidney cancer.

V is TRBV7-2 and J is TRBJ2-1; weak D call: TRBD1 (6 bases). The CDR3 has 14 residues. Germline-derived CDR1 and CDR2 are SGHTA and FQGNSA. V lost 1 base to trimming and J lost 9 bases, with 13 bases between them. The CDR3 reads CASSLGAEGGEQFF. The CDR3 nucleotides read TGTGCCAGCAGCTTAGGGGCTGAAGGGGGTGAGCAGTTCTTC.

The V call is TRBV18, the J call TRBJ1-4; possible D gene TRBD1, 5 bases. The germline CDR1 and CDR2 sequences are KGHSH and LQKENI. Trimming cost V 6 bases and J 6 bases, with 11 bases left between them. The CDR3 runs to 13 residues. The CDR3 spells CASSRGRDEKLFF. As DNA, the CDR3 is TGTGCCAGCTCGCGGGGCCGAGATGAAAAACTGTTTTTT.

The rearrangement uses TRBV7-3 and TRBJ1-2; 9 bases are a match to TRBD1. The germline gives CDR1 SGHTA, CDR2 FQGTGA. The CDR3 spans 13 residues. Trimming at V came to 2 bases and at J to 7 bases, leaving 2 bases not matched to a gene. CDR3 sequence reads: CASSLGTGSGYTF. The CDR3 DNA is TGTGCCAGCAGCTTAGGGACAGGGAGTGGCTACACCTTC.